This entry features one T cell receptor beta chain sequence. This record comes from a study of blood T cell repertoires in COVID-19. Study at large: Samples came from the United States, Italy and Spain, spanning acute and convalescent COVID-19. T cells, B-cell-depleted T cells, or PBMCs supplied cDNA or gDNA.

CDR3 size: 16 residues. The germline V gene has CDR1 SGHNT and CDR2 YYREEE (reference sequence). The trim removed 2 bases at V and 0 bases at J, leaving 3 bases unmatched. The method was immunoSEQ multiplex PCR; TCRdb's version includes in-frame clones alone and lacks a portion of them. The sample lists roughly 100,000 clones, nearly 90% seen once, with around 3.1% in the top ten. This chain connects TRBV5-4 to TRBJ2-5; TRBD2 matches at 11 bases. Material: peripheral blood. The receptor's source is a man aged 45-60 years in a cohort sampled during active COVID-19. For the CDR3, the DNA is TGTGCCAGCAGCTTTCCTAGCGGGGGGAACCAAGAGACCCAGTACTTC. It encodes CASSFPSGGNQETQYF.